This passage covers 10 T cell receptor beta chains from one sample sequenced in a study of shared clonotypes between healthy human individuals. Using immunoSEQ multiplex PCR, the repertoire was profiled, and TCRdb retains in-frame clones only, with some absent. The table has about 2.4 million clones, roughly 93% seen once. The sequenced material came from naive CD4+ T cells from PBMCs. Subset indicated: CD45RA+ positively selected. The receptor source for this set is a man aged 18 to 29 in good health. Some clones in this sample may be carry-over from other donors' samples.

The sample holds one count of this clone. CDR3 sequence reads: CASSPRGSLGRYEQYF. DNA of the CDR3: TGTGCCAGCAGCCCCCGAGGGTCCCTAGGCCGCTACGAGCAGTACTTC. The chain uses TRBV27 and TRBJ2-7, with D tentatively TRBD2 (5 bases). The CDR3 runs 16 residues. Germline V gene sequence: CDR1 MNHEY, CDR2 SMNVEV (reference sequence). V was shortened by 6 bases and J by 3 bases, with 21 bases between the two germline ends.

This clone has just a few counts. V and J are TRBV5-1 and TRBJ1-5, with D perhaps TRBD1 (6 bases). The CDR3 consists of 15 residues. The germline gives CDR1 SGHRS, CDR2 YFSETQ. V gave up 2 bases and J gave up 7 bases, with 16 bases separating them. Here the CDR3 reads CASSLEGQSRQPQHF. In nucleotides, the CDR3 is TGCGCCAGCAGCTTAGAAGGACAGAGTAGGCAGCCCCAGCATTTT. Variable domain in full (rest from reference TRBV5-1 and TRBJ1-5): KAGVTQTPRYLIKTRGQQVTLSCSPISGHRSVSWYQQTPGQGLQFLFEYFSETQRNKGNFPGRFSGRQFSNSRSEMNVSTLELGDSALYLCASSLEGQSRQPQHFGDGTRLSIL.

The rearrangement links TRBV30 to TRBJ2-5; the match to TRBD2 covers 11 bases. Germline lookup yields CDR1 GTSNPN and CDR2 SVGIG (reference sequence). V shed 2 bases and J 4 bases; nucleotides not matched to a gene: 12. The CDR3 consists of 17 residues. CDR3 region: CAWSYAWTSGSGETQYF. CDR3 sequence (DNA): TGTGCCTGGAGTTACGCCTGGACTAGCGGGTCGGGAGAGACCCAGTACTTC.

The genes are TRBV7-9 and TRBJ1-1; perhaps TRBD1 as D (5 bases). The CDR3 consists of 14 residues. V gave up 3 bases and J gave up 4 bases, with 12 bases separating them. CDR1 is SEHNR and CDR2 is FQNEAQ in the germline V gene (reference sequence). The CDR3 loop is CASSFPLGATEAFF. The CDR3 nucleotides are TGTGCCAGCAGCTTTCCCCTCGGGGCCACTGAAGCTTTCTTT.

The V gene is TRBV5-6, the J gene TRBJ1-1, with TRBD1 identical over 7 bases. V trimming: 0 bases; J trimming: 5 bases; junction bases outside the gene matches: 4. The length of the CDR3 is 14 residues. Germline V gives CDR1 SGHDT, CDR2 YYEEEE. CDR3 DNA sequence: TGTGCCAGCAGCTTGGGACAGGGCAAGACTGAAGCTTTCTTT. Its translation is CASSLGQGKTEAFF.

The rearrangement links TRBV4-2 to TRBJ2-1; 12 positions match TRBD1. Germline V CDR1 and CDR2: LGHNA, YNFKEQ. J lost 9 bases, V lost 1 base, and 4 bases had no gene match. The CDR3 loop spans 15 amino acids. DNA of the CDR3: TGTGCCAGCAGCCAAGGAGGGACAGGGGGCTTTGAGCAGTTCTTC. It encodes CASSQGGTGGFEQFF.

The V gene is TRBV11-1, the J gene TRBJ1-1; D remains ambiguous. The CDR3 is 13 amino acids. The germline V and J ends were trimmed by 3 bases and 1 base, with 6 bases remaining between them. Germline CDR1 and CDR2: SGHAT and FQDESV (reference sequence). The CDR3 reads CASSFTQNTEAFF. CDR3 nucleotide sequence: TGTGCCAGCAGCTTTACCCAGAACACTGAAGCTTTCTTT.

This rearrangement joins TRBV9 to TRBJ2-7; TRBD2 matches at 10 bases. J was trimmed by 4 bases and V by 3 bases; bases with no gene match: 10. The CDR3 is 16 residues long. The germline gives CDR1 SGDLS, CDR2 YYNGEE. The CDR3 DNA sequence: TGTGCCAGCAGCGGGTCTAGCGGGAGCAGACCTTACGAGCAGTACTTC. Translated, it gives CASSGSSGSRPYEQYF.

The chain combines TRBV28 with TRBJ1-6; the D gene is possibly TRBD1 (6 bases). The CDR3 totals 16 residues. CDR1 and CDR2 (germline): MDHEN, SYDVKM. V was clipped by 6 bases and J by 0 bases, with 12 bases between them. The CDR3 DNA is TGTGCCAGCAGCCTAGGGGGGAGCTCCTATAATTCACCCCTCCACTTT. Translated, it gives CASSLGGSSYNSPLHF.

The rearrangement links TRBV4-1 to TRBJ2-5, with 7 nucleotides matching TRBD1. The germline CDR1 and CDR2 sequences are MGHRA and YSYEKL. The CDR3 is 13 amino acids. V dropped 4 bases and J dropped 5; count of bases not matched to a gene: 4. The chain's CDR3 is CASSLGGFETQYF. The DNA of the CDR3 is TGCGCCAGCAGCCTAGGGGGCTTCGAGACCCAGTACTTC.